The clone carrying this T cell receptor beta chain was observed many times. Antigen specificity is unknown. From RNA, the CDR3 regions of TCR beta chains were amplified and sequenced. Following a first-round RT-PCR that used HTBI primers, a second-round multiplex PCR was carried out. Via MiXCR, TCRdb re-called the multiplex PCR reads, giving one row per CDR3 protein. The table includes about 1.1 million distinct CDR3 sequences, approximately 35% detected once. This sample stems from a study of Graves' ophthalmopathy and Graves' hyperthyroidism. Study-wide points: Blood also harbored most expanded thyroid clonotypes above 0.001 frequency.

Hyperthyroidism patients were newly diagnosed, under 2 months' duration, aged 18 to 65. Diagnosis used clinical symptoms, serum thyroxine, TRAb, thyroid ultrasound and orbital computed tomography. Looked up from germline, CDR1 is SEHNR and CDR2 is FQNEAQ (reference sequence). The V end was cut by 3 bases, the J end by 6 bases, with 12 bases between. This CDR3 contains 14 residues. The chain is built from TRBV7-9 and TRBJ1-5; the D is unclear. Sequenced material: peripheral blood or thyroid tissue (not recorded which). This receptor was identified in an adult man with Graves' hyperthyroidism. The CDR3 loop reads CASSLEGFLQPQHF. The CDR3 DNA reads TGTGCCAGCAGCTTGGAAGGCTTTCTTCAGCCCCAGCATTTT. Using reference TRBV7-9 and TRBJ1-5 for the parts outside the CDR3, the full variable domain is DTGVSQNPRHKITKRGQNVTFRCDPISEHNRLYWYRQTLGQGPEFLTYFQNEAQLEKSRLLSDRFSAERPKGSFSTLEIQRTEQGDSAMYLCASSLEGFLQPQHFGDGTRLSIL.